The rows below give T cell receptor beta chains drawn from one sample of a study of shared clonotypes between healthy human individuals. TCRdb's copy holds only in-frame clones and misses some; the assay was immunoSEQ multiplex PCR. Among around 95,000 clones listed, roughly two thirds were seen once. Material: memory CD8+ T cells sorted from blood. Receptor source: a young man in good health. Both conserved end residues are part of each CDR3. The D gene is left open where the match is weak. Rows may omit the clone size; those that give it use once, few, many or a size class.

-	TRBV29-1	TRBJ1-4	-	TGCAGCGTTGGAATAGGAGGTGAAAAACTGTTTTTT	CSVGIGGEKLFF
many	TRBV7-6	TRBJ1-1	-	TGTGCCAGCAGCTTATCTTCGAACACTGAAGCTTTCTTT	CASSLSSNTEAFF
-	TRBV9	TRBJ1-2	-	TGTGCCAGCAGCGTCTGGGGCGATGTCTATGGCTACACCTTC	CASSVWGDVYGYTF
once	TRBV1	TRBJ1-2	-	TGCACCAGCAGTCAGGGTCTTGTGCGAAAGACCTATGGCTACACCTTC	CTSSQGLVRKTYGYTF
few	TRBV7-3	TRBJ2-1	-	TGTGCCAGCAGCTTAACATCCGGACTGGTCTACAATGAGCAGTTCTTC	CASSLTSGLVYNEQFF
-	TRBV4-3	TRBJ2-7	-	TGCGCCAGCAGCCAAGAATACGATGGGTACGACGAGCAGTACTTC	CASSQEYDGYDEQYF
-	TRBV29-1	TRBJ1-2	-	TGCAGCGGGCTTCTAAGGGATGGCTACACCTTC	CSGLLRDGYTF
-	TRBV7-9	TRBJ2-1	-	TGTGCCAGCAGCACCACCGAGACAATCACTGAGCAGTTCTTC	CASSTTETITEQFF
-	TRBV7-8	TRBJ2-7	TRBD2	TGTGCCAGCAGCCCCGGACTAGCGGCAACCTACGAGCAGTACTTC	CASSPGLAATYEQYF
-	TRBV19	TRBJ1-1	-	TGTGCCAGTAGCTGGTGGAACACTGAAGCTTTCTTT	CASSWWNTEAFF
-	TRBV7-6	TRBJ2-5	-	TGTGCCAGCAGCCCACCCGCCGGGGTTGGAGAGACCCAGTACTTC	CASSPPAGVGETQYF